Listed here is a single T cell receptor beta chain. Extraction of RNA together with DNA used about 20-34 mg of unsorted bulk tissue. V lost 6 bases and J lost 4; bases outside the gene matches: 7. In germline, CDR1 is DFQATT, CDR2 SNEGSKA (reference sequence). The length of the CDR3 is 14 residues. Making TCR beta cDNA involved around 500 ng total RNA and a constant-region primer. Amplification in three nested multiplex PCR rounds with slightly modified ARM-PCR gave rise to TCR beta libraries. PCR rounds one and two used TRBV1-TRBV30 forward primers with a C-beta reverse primer for about 9 cycles each. TCRdb independently ran MiXCR on the multiplex PCR reads; one entry per CDR3 protein. This sample has about 74,000 distinct CDR3 sequences, with about 72% found just once. The record originates from a study of tumor-infiltrating lymphocytes in primary liver carcinoma. For the study at large: Sample yields of productive TCRbeta reads, ranging from roughly 3.65 to 7.5 million, were similar across tissue types.

The sequence was collected from a middle-aged man with primary liver carcinoma and hepatitis B virus infection. The V and J genes are TRBV20-1 and TRBJ2-1; 9 bases are shared with TRBD1. Specimen: liver tumor tissue from sampling region 4. Noted subset: tumor region T4, right-lateral pole. The CDR3 coding sequence is TGCAGTGCGCCGACCGGGACAGGGTACAATGAGCAGTTCTTC. It specifies CSAPTGTGYNEQFF.